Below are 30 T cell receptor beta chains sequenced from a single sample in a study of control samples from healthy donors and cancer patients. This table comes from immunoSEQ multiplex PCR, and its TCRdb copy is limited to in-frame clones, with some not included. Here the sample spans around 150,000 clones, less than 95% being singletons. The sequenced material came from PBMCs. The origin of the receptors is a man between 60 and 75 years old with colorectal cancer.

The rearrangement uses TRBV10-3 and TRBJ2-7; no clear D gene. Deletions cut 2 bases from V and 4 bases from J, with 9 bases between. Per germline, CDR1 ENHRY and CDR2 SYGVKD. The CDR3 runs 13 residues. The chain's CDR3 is CAISEDWLYEQYF. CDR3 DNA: TGTGCCATCAGTGAGGACTGGTTATACGAGCAGTACTTC.

The CDR3 loop reads CASSIAFRIDQPQHF. Here the CDR3 DNA reads TGTGCCAGTAGTATAGCCTTCCGGATAGATCAGCCCCAGCATTTT. The chain employs TRBV19 and TRBJ1-5, with unresolved D. V dropped 1 base and J dropped 5 bases, with 12 bases sitting between them. This CDR3 is built from 15 residues. The germline CDR1 and CDR2 sequences are LNHDA and SQIVND (reference sequence).

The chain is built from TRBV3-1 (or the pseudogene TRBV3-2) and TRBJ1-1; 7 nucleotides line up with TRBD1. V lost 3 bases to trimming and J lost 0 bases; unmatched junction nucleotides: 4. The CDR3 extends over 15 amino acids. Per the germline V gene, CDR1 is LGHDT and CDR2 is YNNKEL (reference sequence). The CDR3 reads CASSHAGQLNTEAFF. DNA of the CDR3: TGTGCCAGCAGCCATGCGGGACAGTTGAACACTGAAGCTTTCTTT.

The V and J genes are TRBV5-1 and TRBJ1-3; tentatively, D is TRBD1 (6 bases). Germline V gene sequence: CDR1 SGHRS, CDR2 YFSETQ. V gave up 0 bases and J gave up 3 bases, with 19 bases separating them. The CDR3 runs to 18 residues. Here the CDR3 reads CASSLEGPRGAHGNTIYF. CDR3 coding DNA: TGCGCCAGCAGCTTGGAAGGCCCCAGGGGTGCTCATGGAAACACCATATATTTT.

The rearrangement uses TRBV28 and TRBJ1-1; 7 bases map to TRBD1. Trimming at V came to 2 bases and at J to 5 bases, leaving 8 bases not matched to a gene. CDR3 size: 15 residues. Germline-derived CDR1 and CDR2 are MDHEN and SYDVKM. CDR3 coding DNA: TGTGCCAGCAGTTTAAGTGAGCGACAGGGAACTGAAGCTTTCTTT. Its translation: CASSLSERQGTEAFF. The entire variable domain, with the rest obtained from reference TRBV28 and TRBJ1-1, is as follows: DVKVTQSSRYLVKRTGEKVFLECVQDMDHENMFWYRQDPGLGLRLIYFSYDVKMKEKGDIPEGYSVSREKKERFSLILESASTNQTSMYLCASSLSERQGTEAFFGQGTRLTVV.

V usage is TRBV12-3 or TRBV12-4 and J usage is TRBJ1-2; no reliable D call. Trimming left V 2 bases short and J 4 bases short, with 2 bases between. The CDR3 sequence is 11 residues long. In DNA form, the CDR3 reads TGTGCCAGCAGTTTATCCTATGGCTACACCTTC. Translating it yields CASSLSYGYTF.

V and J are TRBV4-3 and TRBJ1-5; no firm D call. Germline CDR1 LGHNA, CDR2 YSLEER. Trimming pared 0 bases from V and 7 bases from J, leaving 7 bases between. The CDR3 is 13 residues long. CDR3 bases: TGCGCCAGCAGCCAAGAACTCTACCAGCCCCAGCATTTT. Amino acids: CASSQELYQPQHF.

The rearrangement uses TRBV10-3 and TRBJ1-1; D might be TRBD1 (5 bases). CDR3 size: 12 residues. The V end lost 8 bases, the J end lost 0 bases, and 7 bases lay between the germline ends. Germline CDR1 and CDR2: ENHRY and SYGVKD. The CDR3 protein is CAIQGMNTEAFF. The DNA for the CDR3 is TGTGCCATCCAGGGTATGAACACTGAAGCTTTCTTT.

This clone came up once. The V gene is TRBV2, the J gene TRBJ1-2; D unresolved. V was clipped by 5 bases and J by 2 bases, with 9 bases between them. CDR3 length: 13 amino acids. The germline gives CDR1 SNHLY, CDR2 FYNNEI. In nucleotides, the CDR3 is TGTGCCAGCAGTTACAGCGAAAACTATGGCTACACCTTC. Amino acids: CASSYSENYGYTF.

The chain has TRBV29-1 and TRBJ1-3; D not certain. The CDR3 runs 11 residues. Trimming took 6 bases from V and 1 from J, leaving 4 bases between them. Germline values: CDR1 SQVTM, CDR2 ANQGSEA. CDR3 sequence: CSVRSGNTIYF. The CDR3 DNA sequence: TGCAGCGTGAGGTCTGGAAACACCATATATTTT.

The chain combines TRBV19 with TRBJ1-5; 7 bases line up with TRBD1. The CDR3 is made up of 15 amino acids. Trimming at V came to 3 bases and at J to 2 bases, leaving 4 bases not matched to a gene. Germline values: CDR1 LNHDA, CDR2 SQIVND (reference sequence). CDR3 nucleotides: TGTGCCAGTAGTATCCAGGGGGTTCGCAATCAGCCCCAGCATTTT. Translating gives CASSIQGVRNQPQHF.

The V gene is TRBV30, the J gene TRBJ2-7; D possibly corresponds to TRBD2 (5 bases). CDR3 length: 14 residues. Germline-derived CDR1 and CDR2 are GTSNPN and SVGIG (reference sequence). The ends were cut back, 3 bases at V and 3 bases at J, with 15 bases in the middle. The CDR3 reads CAWSPLANRYEQYF. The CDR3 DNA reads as TGTGCCTGGAGCCCTCTAGCTAACCGCTACGAGCAGTACTTC.

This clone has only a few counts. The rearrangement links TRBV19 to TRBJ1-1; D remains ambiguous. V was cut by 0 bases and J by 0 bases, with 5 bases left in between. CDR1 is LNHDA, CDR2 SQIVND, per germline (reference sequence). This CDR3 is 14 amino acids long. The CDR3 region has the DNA TGTGCCAGTAGTATAGACGTACTGAACACTGAAGCTTTCTTT. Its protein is CASSIDVLNTEAFF.

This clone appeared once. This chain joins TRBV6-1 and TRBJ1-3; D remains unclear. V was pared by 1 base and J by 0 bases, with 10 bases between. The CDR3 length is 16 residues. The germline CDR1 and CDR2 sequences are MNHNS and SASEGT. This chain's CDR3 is CASSEGTPSSGNTIYF. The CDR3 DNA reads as TGTGCCAGCAGTGAAGGGACCCCTAGCTCTGGAAACACCATATATTTT.

As DNA, the CDR3 is TGTGCCAGCAGCCCGCGCCGAAAGACAGACAGCTCCTATAATTCACCCCTCCACTTT. It encodes CASSPRRKTDSSYNSPLHF. This chain connects TRBV11-2 to TRBJ1-6, with D maybe TRBD1 (5 bases). The germline V gene has CDR1 SGHAT and CDR2 FQNNGV. This CDR3 has 19 residues. V lost 5 bases, J lost 0 bases, and 20 bases lay in between.

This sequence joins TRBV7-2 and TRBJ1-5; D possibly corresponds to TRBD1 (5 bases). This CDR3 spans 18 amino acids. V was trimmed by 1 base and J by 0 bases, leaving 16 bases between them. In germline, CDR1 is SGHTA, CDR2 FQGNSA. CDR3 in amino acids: CASSLVWAGRDSNQPQHF. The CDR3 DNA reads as TGTGCCAGCAGCTTAGTATGGGCAGGGAGGGATAGCAATCAGCCCCAGCATTTT.

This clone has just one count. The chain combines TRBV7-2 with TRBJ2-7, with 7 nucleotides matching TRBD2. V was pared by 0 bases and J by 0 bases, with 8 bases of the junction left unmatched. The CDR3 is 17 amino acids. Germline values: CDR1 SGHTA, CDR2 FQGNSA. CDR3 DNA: TGTGCCAGCAGCTTAGCGTGGGGGGGTTTAAGCTCCTACGAGCAGTACTTC. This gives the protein CASSLAWGGLSSYEQYF. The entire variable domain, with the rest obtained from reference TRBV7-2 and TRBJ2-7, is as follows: GAGVSQSPSNKVTEKGKDVELRCDPISGHTALYWYRQSLGQGLEFLIYFQGNSAPDKSGLPSDRFSAERTGGSVSTLTIQRTQQEDSAVYLCASSLAWGGLSSYEQYFGPGTRLTVT.

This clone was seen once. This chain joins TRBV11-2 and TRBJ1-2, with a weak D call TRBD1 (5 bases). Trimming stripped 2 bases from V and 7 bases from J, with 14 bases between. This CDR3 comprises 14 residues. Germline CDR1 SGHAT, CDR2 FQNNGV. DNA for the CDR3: TGTGCCAGCAGCTTAAAGGTCCAGGGTGCTGGCTACACCTTC. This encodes CASSLKVQGAGYTF.

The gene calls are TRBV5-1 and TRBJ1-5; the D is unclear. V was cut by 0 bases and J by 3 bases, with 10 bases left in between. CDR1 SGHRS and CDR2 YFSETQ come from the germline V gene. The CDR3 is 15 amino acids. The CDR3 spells CASSLGGAPNQPQHF. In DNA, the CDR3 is TGCGCCAGCAGCTTGGGGGGTGCCCCCAATCAGCCCCAGCATTTT.

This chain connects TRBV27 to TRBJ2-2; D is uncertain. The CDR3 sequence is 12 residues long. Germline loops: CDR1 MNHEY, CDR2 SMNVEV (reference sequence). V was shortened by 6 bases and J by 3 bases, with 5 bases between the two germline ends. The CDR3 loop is CASSRDTGELFF. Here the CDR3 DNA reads TGTGCCAGCAGCCGGGACACCGGGGAGCTGTTTTTT.

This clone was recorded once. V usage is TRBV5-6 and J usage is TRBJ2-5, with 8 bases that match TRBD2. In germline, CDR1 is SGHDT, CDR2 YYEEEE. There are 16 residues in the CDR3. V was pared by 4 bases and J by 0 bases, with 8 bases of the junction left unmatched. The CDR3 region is CASSLWLAGNQETQYF. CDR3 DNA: TGTGCCAGCAGCCTGTGGCTAGCGGGCAACCAAGAGACCCAGTACTTC. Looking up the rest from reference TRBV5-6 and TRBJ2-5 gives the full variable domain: DAGVTQSPTHLIKTRGQQVTLRCSPKSGHDTVSWYQQALGQGPQFIFQYYEEEERQRGNFPDRFSGHQFPNYSSELNVNALLLGDSALYLCASSLWLAGNQETQYFGPGTRLLVL.

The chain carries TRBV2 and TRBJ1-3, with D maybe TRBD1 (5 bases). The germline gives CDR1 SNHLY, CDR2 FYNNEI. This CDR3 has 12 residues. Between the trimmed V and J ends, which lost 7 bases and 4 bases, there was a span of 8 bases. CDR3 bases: TGTGCCAGCATAGGGGTGGGAAACACCATATATTTT. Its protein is CASIGVGNTIYF.

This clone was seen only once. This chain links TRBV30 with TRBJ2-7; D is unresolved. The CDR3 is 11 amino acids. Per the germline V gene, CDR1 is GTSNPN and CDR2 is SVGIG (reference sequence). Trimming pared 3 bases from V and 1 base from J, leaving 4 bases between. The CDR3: CAWRSSYEQYF. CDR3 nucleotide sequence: TGTGCCTGGAGGTCATCCTACGAGCAGTACTTC.

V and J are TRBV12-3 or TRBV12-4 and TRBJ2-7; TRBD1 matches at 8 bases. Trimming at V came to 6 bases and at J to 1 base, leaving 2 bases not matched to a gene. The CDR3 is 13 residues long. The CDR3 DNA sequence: TGTGCCAGCAGCTGGACAGGGTCCTACGAGCAGTACTTC. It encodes CASSWTGSYEQYF.

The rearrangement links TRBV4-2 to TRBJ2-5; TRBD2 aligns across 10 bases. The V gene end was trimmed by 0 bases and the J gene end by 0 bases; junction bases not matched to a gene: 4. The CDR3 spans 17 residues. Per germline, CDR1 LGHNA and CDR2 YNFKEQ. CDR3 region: CASSQDSSGGNQETQYF. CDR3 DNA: TGTGCCAGCAGCCAAGATTCTAGCGGGGGAAACCAAGAGACCCAGTACTTC.

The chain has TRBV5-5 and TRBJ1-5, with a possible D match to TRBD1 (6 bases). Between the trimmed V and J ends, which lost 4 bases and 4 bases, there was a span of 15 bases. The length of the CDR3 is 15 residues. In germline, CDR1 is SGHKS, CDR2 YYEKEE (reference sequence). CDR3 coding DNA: TGTGCCAGCAGCCCCTTAGGGGGTGGAAATCAGCCCCAGCATTTT. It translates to CASSPLGGGNQPQHF.

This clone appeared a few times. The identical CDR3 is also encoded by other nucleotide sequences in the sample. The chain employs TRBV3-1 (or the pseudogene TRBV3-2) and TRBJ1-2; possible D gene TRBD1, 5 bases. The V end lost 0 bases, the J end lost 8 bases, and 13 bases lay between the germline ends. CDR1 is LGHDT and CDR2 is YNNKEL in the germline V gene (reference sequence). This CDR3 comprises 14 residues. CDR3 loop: CASSQDVGVRGYTF. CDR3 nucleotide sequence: TGTGCCAGCAGCCAAGATGTGGGGGTCAGAGGCTACACCTTC.

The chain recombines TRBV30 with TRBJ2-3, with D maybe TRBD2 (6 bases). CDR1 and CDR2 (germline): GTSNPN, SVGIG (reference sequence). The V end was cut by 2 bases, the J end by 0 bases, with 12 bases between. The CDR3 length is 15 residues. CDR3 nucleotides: TGTGCCTGGAGTCAGCTAGCGCCTAGCACAGATACGCAGTATTTT. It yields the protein CAWSQLAPSTDTQYF.

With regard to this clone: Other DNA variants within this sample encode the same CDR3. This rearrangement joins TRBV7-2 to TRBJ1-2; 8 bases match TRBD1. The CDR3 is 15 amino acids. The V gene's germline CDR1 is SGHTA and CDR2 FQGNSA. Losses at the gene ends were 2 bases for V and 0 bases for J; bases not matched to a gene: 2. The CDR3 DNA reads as TGTGCCAGCAGCTTATCAGGGGGCACTAACTATGGCTACACCTTC. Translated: CASSLSGGTNYGYTF.

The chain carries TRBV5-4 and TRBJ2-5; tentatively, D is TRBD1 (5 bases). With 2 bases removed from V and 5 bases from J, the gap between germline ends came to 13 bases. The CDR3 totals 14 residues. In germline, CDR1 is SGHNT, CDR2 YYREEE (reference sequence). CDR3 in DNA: TGTGCCAGCAGCTTCCACGACAGATGGGAGACCCAGTACTTC. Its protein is CASSFHDRWETQYF.